The present T cell receptor beta chain was sequenced within a study of response to subunit inactivated influenza vaccine. As for this clonotype: Its target is unknown.

V was clipped by 0 bases and J by 2 bases; unmatched bases: 8. Per the germline V gene, CDR1 is LGHNA and CDR2 is YNFKEQ. The CDR3 contains 17 residues. One entry per CDR3 protein results from TCRdb running MiXCR on the RT-PCR reads. The table lists roughly 700,000 distinct CDR3 sequences, 15% to 19% of them singletons. The study's findings and limits: Authors suggested few new T cells are recruited by each seasonal influenza vaccination.

The sequence came from a man aged 45 to 65 who received an inactivated influenza vaccine. The sequencing used PBMCs from blood, collected about 13 days after vaccination. J is TRBJ2-3 and V is TRBV4-2, with 7 bases lining up with TRBD1. CDR3: CASSQDTGVFYTDTQYF. DNA of the CDR3: TGTGCCAGCAGCCAAGATACAGGGGTTTTCTACACAGATACGCAGTATTTT.